This TCR beta chain was identified during a study of T-cell reconstitution after alpha-beta-depleted transplantation in children. Study-level points and caveats: Day-60 TCRbeta diversity that was high in some patients was derived from surviving recipient T cells and thymic progenitors. Roughly two months post-transplant, alpha-beta T cells reportedly originated from several hundred graft clones that had expanded.

This clonotype was recorded at least ten times. Its target is unknown. Germline CDR1 KGHSH, CDR2 LQKENI. This CDR3 spans 14 amino acids. V shed 3 bases, J shed 5 bases, and the junction held 4 bases outside the gene matches. Preparation of the TCRbeta library involved a method that used unique molecular identifiers. TCRdb analysed the PCR reads with MiXCR anew, one entry per CDR3 protein. This table holds approximately 500,000 distinct CDR3 sequences, 8% to 11% found once. The rearrangement links TRBV18 to TRBJ1-5, with 7 bases that match TRBD1. This material consisted of PBMCs, taken before TCRalphabeta/CD19-depleted stem cell transplant. The clonotype comes from a child aged 2-9 years with inherited bone marrow failure, due to receive a stem cell transplant. This chain's CDR3 is CASSPQGDHQPQHF. For the CDR3, the DNA is TGTGCCAGCTCACCCCAGGGGGACCATCAGCCCCAGCATTTT.